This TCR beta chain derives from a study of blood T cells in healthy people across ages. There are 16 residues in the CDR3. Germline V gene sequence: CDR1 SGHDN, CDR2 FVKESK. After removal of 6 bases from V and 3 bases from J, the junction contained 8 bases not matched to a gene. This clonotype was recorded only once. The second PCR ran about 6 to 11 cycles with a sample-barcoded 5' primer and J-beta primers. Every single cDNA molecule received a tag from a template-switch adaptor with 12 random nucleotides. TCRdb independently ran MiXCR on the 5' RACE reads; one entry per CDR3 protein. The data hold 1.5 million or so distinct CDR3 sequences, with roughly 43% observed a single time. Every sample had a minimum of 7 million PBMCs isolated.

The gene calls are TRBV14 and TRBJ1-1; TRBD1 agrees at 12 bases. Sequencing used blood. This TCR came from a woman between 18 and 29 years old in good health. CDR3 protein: CASREWDRGLHTEAFF. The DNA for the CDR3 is TGTGCCAGCAGGGAATGGGACAGGGGGCTTCACACTGAAGCTTTCTTT.